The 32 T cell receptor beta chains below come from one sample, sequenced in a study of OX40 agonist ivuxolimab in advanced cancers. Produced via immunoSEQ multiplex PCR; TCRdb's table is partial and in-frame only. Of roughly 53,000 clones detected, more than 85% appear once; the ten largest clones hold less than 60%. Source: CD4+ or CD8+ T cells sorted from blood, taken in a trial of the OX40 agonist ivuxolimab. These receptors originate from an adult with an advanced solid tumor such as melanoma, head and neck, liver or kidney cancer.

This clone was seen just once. DNA of the CDR3: TGTGCCACCAGCAGAGACCGGACTAGCCCAGATACGCAGTATTTT. This encodes CATSRDRTSPDTQYF. J is TRBJ2-3 and V is TRBV15, with 8 positions matching TRBD2. With V trimmed by 0 bases and J by 4 bases, 3 bases remained unmatched. The CDR3 length is 15 residues. Germline loops: CDR1 LNHNV, CDR2 YYDKDF (reference sequence).

DNA of the CDR3: TGTGCCAGCTCACCACCGGGTCTTGGCACAGATACGCAGTATTTT. Protein sequence: CASSPPGLGTDTQYF. The chain couples TRBV18 to TRBJ2-3; D ambiguous. Germline V lookup: CDR1 KGHSH, CDR2 LQKENI. V lost 0 bases and J 1 base, leaving 8 bases between the germline ends. The CDR3 consists of 15 residues.

CDR3 in amino acids: CASSHAGRGADEQFF. CDR3 coding DNA: TGTGCCAGCAGCCACGCCGGGCGAGGGGCGGATGAGCAGTTCTTC. The rearrangement links TRBV13 to TRBJ2-1, with D tentatively TRBD1 or TRBD2 (5 bases each). Trimming shortened V by 5 bases and J by 8 bases, and 19 bases separated the two germline ends. Germline V gives CDR1 PRHDT, CDR2 FYEKMQ (reference sequence). The CDR3 extends over 15 amino acids.

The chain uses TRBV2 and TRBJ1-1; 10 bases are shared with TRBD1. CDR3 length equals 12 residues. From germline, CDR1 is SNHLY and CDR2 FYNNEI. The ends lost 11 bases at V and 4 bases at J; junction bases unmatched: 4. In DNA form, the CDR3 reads TGTGCCGTGGGACAGGGGAGCACTGAAGCTTTCTTT. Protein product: CAVGQGSTEAFF.

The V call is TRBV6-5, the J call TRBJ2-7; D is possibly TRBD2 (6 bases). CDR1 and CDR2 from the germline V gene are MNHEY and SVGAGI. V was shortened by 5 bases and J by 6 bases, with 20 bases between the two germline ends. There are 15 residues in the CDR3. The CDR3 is CASSPEPEPRGEQYF. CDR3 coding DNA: TGTGCCAGCAGTCCCGAGCCGGAGCCGCGGGGCGAGCAGTACTTC.

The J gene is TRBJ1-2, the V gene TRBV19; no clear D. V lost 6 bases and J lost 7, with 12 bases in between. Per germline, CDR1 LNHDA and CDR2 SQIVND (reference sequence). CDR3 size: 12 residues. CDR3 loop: CASRAVVGGYTF. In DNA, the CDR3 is TGTGCCAGTAGGGCAGTGGTAGGTGGCTACACCTTC.

CDR3 in DNA: TGTGCCAGCAGTATGTTGGGGGACCAAGAGACCCAGTACTTC. It encodes CASSMLGDQETQYF. V and J are TRBV27 and TRBJ2-5; D tentatively reads TRBD1 or TRBD2 (5 bases each). From germline, CDR1 is MNHEY and CDR2 SMNVEV (reference sequence). The CDR3 sequence is 14 residues long. V lost 5 bases and J 0 bases, leaving 10 bases between the germline ends.

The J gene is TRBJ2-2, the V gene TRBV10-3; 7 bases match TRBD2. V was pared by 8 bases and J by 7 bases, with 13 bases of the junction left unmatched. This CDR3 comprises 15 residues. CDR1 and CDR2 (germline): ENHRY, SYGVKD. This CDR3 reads CAIGRASGSGGELFF. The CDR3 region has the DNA TGTGCCATCGGCCGAGCTAGCGGATCGGGCGGGGAGCTGTTTTTT.

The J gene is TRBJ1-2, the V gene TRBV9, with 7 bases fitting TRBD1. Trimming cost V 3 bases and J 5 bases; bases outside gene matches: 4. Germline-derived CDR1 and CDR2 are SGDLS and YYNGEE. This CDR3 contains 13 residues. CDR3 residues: CASSAGQLYGYTF. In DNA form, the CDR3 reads TGTGCCAGCAGCGCGGGACAGCTTTATGGCTACACCTTC.

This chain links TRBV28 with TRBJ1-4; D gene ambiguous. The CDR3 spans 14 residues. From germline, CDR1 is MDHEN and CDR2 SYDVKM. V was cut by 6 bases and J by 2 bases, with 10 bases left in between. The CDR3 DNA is TGTGCCAGCAGGTTAGCAGCCACTAATGAAAAACTGTTTTTT. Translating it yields CASRLAATNEKLFF.

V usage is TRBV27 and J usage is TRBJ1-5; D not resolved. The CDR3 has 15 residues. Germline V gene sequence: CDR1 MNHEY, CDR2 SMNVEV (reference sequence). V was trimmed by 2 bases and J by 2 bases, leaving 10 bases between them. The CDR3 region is CASSLKGVGNQPQHF. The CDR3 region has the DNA TGTGCCAGCAGTTTAAAAGGTGTCGGCAATCAGCCCCAGCATTTT.

DNA of the CDR3: TGTGCCAGCTCACCACCGGGACTACCCTACGAGCAGTACTTC. Its protein is CASSPPGLPYEQYF. V and J are TRBV18 and TRBJ2-7, with 7 bases matching TRBD2. This CDR3 has 14 residues. The germline V gene encodes CDR1 KGHSH and CDR2 LQKENI. The ends lost 0 bases at V and 2 bases at J; junction bases unmatched: 1.

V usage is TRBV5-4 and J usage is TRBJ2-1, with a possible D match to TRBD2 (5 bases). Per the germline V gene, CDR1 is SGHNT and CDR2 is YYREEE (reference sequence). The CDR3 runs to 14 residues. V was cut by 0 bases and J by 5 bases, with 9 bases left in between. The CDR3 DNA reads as TGTGCCAGCAGCTTGGCGGGGAAGCACAATGAGCAGTTCTTC. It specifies CASSLAGKHNEQFF.

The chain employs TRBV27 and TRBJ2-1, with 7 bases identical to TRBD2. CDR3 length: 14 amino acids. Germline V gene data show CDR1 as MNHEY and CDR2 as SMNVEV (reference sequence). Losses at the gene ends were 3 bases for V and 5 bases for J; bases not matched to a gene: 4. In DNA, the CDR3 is TGTGCCAGCAGTTTCCTAGCGGATAACAATGAGCAGTTCTTC. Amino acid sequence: CASSFLADNNEQFF.

CDR3 loop: CASSTEAGALTDTQYF. CDR3 DNA: TGTGCCAGTAGTACCGAAGCGGGAGCTCTTACAGATACGCAGTATTTT. The V gene is TRBV19, the J gene TRBJ2-3; 8 bases fit TRBD2. This CDR3 has 16 residues. Germline CDR1 reads LNHDA; CDR2 reads SQIVND (reference sequence). V lost 4 bases, J lost 3 bases, and 9 bases stayed unmatched.

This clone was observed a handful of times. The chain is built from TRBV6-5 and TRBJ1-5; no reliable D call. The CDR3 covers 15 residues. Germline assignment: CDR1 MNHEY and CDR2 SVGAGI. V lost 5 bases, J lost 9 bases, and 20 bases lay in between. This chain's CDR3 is CASSPSPGPRAPQHF. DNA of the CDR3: TGTGCCAGCAGTCCGTCCCCGGGTCCGCGGGCGCCCCAGCATTTT.

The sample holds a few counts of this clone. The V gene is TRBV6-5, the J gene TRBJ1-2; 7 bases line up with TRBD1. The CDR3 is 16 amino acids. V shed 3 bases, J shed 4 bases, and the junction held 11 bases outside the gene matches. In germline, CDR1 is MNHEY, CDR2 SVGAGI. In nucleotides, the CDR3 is TGTGCCAGCAGTTATGTTACAGACAGGGACGGCTATGGCTACACCTTC. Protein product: CASSYVTDRDGYGYTF.

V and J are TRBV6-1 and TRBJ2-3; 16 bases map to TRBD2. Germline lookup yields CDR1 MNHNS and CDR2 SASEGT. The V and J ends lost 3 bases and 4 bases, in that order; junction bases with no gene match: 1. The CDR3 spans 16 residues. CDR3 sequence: CASSDGTSGGADTQYF. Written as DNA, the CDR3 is TGTGCCAGCAGTGACGGGACTAGCGGGGGGGCAGATACGCAGTATTTT.

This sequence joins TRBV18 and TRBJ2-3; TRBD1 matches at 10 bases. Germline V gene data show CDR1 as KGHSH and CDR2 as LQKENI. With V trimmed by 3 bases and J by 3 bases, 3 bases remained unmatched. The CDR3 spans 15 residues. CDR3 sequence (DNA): TGTGCCAGCTCACCGGGACAGGGGCATACAGATACGCAGTATTTT. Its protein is CASSPGQGHTDTQYF.

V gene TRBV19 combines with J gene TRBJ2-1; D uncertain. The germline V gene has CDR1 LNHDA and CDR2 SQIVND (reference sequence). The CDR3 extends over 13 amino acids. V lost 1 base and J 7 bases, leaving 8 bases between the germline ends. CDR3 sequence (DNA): TGTGCCAGTAGTATAGCCCCGCCGAATGAGCAGTTCTTC. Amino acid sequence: CASSIAPPNEQFF. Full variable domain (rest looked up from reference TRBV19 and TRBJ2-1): DGGITQSPKYLFRKEGQNVTLSCEQNLNHDAMYWYRQDPGQGLRLIYYSQIVNDFQKGDIAEGYSVSREKKESFPLTVTSAQKNPTAFYLCASSIAPPNEQFFGPGTRLTVL.

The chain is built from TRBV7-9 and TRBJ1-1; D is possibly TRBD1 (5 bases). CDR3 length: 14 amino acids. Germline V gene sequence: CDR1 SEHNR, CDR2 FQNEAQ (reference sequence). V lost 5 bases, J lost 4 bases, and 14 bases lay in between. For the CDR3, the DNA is TGTGCCAGCAGCACCGGGGGGTGGCCCACTGAAGCTTTCTTT. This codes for CASSTGGWPTEAFF.

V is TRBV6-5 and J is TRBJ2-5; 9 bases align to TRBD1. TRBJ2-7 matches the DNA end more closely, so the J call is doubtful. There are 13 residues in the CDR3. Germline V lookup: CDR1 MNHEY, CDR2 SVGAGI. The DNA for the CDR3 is TGTGCCAGCAGGACAGGGGGTGAAGACGAGCAGTACTTC. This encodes CASRTGGEDEQYF.

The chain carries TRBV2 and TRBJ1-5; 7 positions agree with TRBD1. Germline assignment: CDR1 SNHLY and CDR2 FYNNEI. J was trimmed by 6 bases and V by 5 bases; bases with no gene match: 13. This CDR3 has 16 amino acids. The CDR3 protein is CASSYDSAGGFQPQHF. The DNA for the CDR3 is TGTGCCAGCAGTTACGACTCGGCAGGGGGATTTCAGCCCCAGCATTTT. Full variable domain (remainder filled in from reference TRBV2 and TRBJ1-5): EPEVTQTPSHQVTQMGQEVILRCVPISNHLYFYWYRQILGQKVEFLVSFYNNEISEKSEIFDDQFSVERPDGSNFTLKIRSTKLEDSAMYFCASSYDSAGGFQPQHFGDGTRLSIL.

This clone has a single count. For the CDR3, the DNA is TGTGCCAGCAGTTCAGGACTAGCGGGGGGTTTAGAGACCCAGTACTTC. This gives the protein CASSSGLAGGLETQYF. The V call is TRBV6-5, the J call TRBJ2-5, with TRBD2 matching over 14 bases. With 4 bases clipped from V and 4 bases from J, the junction kept 5 bases outside the gene matches. Germline CDR1 reads MNHEY; CDR2 reads SVGAGI. This CDR3 comprises 16 residues.

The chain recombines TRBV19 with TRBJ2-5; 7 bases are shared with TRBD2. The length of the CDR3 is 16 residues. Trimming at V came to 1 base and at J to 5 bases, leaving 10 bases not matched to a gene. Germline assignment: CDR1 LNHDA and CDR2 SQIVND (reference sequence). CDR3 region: CASSIGGVSGWETQYF. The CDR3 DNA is TGTGCCAGTAGTATAGGAGGGGTTAGCGGGTGGGAGACCCAGTACTTC.

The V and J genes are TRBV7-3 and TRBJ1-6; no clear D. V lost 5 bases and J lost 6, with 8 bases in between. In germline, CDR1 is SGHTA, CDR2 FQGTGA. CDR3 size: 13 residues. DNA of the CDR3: TGTGCCAGCAGCGGATCGATTAATTCACCCCTCCACTTT. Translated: CASSGSINSPLHF.

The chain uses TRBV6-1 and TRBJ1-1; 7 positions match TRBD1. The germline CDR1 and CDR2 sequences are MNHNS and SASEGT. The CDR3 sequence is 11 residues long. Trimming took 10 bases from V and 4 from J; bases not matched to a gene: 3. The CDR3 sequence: CATEGATEAFF. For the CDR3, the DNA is TGTGCCACCGAGGGGGCCACTGAAGCTTTCTTT.

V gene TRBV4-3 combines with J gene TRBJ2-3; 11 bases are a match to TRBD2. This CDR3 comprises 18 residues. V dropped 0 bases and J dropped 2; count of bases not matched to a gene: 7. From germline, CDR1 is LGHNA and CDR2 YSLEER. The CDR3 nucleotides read TGCGCCAGCAGCCAAGATTCGGCTAGCGGGGGGAACACAGATACGCAGTATTTT. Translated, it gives CASSQDSASGGNTDTQYF.

As DNA, the CDR3 is TGTGCCAGCAGTTTATCTCCCCGACAGAGGAAGGCCCAAGAGACCCAGTACTTC. Translating it yields CASSLSPRQRKAQETQYF. The rearrangement uses TRBV28 and TRBJ2-5; a possible D gene is TRBD1 (5 bases). With 1 base removed from V and 1 base from J, the gap between germline ends came to 19 bases. CDR1 and CDR2 from the germline V gene are MDHEN and SYDVKM. The CDR3 covers 18 residues.

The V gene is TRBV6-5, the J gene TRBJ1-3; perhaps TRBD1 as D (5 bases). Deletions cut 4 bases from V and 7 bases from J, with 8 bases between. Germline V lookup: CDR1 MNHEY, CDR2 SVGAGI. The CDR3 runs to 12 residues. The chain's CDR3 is CASSSQGNTIYF. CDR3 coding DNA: TGTGCCAGCAGTTCCCAGGGTAACACCATATATTTT.

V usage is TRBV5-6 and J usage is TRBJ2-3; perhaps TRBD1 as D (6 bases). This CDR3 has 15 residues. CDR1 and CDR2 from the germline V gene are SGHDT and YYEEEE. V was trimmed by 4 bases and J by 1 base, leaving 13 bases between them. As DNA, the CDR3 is TGTGCCAGCAGCCCCGATCCAGGGGGCACAGATACGCAGTATTTT. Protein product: CASSPDPGGTDTQYF.

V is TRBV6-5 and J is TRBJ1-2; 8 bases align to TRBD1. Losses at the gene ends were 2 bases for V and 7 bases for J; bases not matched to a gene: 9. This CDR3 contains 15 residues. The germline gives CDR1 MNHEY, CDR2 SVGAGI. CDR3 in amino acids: CASSYTSGQEGGYTF. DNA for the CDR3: TGTGCCAGCAGTTACACGTCGGGACAGGAGGGTGGCTACACCTTC.